This TCR beta chain is from a study of response to subunit inactivated influenza vaccine. Findings and caveats of the study: Every seasonal influenza vaccination brings in few new T cells, the authors suggested.

The CDR3 sequence is 14 residues long. V lost 3 bases and J 10 bases, leaving 13 bases between the germline ends. CDR1 MGHDK and CDR2 SYGVNS come from the germline V gene. The table lists this clonotype with a few counts. Its antigen is unknown. TCRdb itself ran the RT-PCR reads through MiXCR, one entry per CDR3 protein. The table lists around 190,000 distinct CDR3 sequences, about 9% of them singletons. This TCR was sampled from a man between 45 and 60 years old who received an inactivated influenza vaccine. Sequencing used non-naive T cells sorted from PBMCs, obtained on the day of vaccination. The V call is TRBV25-1, the J call TRBJ1-6, with D possibly TRBD1 on 6 matching bases. DNA of the CDR3: TGTGCCAGCAGTGAGAAGGGGGTAGGCTCACCCCTCCACTTT. Protein product: CASSEKGVGSPLHF.